A selection of T cell receptor beta chains follows, all from one sample in a study of blood T cell repertoires in COVID-19. Assay: immunoSEQ multiplex PCR; the TCRdb copy retains only in-frame clones and omits some. Of more than 85,000 clones listed, approximately 80% are singletons. Sample: peripheral blood. All receptors come from a man older than 75 with acute or convalescent COVID-19. The CDR3 runs from the conserved cysteine through the conserved F or W. A D gene is named only where the DNA matches it firmly.

len: 11; j_gene: TRBJ1-4; v_gene: TRBV6-2/TRBV6-3; d_gene: NA; CDR3aa: CASSRGGKLFF; CDR3nt: TGTGCCAGCAGTAGGGGAGGAAAACTGTTTTTT
len: 14; j_gene: TRBJ2-1; v_gene: TRBV11-2; d_gene: TRBD2; CDR3aa: CASSGTSGLDEQFF; CDR3nt: TGTGCCAGCTCCGGGACTAGCGGGTTAGATGAGCAGTTCTTC
len: 14; j_gene: TRBJ1-5; v_gene: TRBV18; d_gene: TRBD1; CDR3aa: CASSDRQGVQPQHF; CDR3nt: TGTGCCAGCTCAGACAGACAGGGGGTTCAGCCCCAGCATTTT
len: 16; j_gene: TRBJ1-4; v_gene: TRBV6-1; d_gene: NA; CDR3aa: CASSEQGSAGRGKLFF; CDR3nt: TGTGCCAGCAGTGAACAGGGGTCGGCAGGGAGAGGGAAACTGTTTTTT
len: 15; j_gene: TRBJ1-3; v_gene: TRBV19; d_gene: NA; CDR3aa: CASSMKADSGNTIYF; CDR3nt: TGTGCCAGTAGTATGAAAGCGGATTCTGGAAACACCATATATTTT
len: 18; j_gene: TRBJ2-2; v_gene: TRBV6-2/TRBV6-3; d_gene: TRBD2; CDR3aa: CASSISGTSGRSTGELFF; CDR3nt: TGTGCCAGCAGTATTTCCGGGACTAGCGGGAGAAGCACCGGGGAGCTGTTTTTT
len: 14; j_gene: TRBJ2-2; v_gene: TRBV7-9; d_gene: TRBD2; CDR3aa: CASSLGLAAGELFF; CDR3nt: TGTGCCAGCAGCTTAGGACTAGCCGCCGGGGAGCTGTTTTTT
len: 16; j_gene: TRBJ2-1; v_gene: TRBV28; d_gene: TRBD2; CDR3aa: CASSYRRAGGRNEQFF; CDR3nt: TGTGCCAGCAGCTACAGGCGGGCGGGAGGGCGCAATGAGCAGTTCTTC
len: 15; j_gene: TRBJ1-1; v_gene: TRBV18; d_gene: NA; CDR3aa: CASSPRQGMNTEAFF; CDR3nt: TGTGCCAGCTCACCTCGGCAGGGGATGAACACTGAAGCTTTCTTT
len: 13; j_gene: TRBJ2-1; v_gene: TRBV6-6; d_gene: TRBD1; CDR3aa: CASIETGRNEQFF; CDR3nt: TGTGCCAGCATAGAGACAGGGAGAAATGAGCAGTTCTTC
len: 16; j_gene: TRBJ1-1; v_gene: TRBV18; d_gene: NA; CDR3aa: CASSPNVGDLNTEAFF; CDR3nt: TGTGCCAGCTCACCAAATGTGGGCGATTTGAACACTGAAGCTTTCTTT
len: 12; j_gene: TRBJ2-7; v_gene: TRBV28; d_gene: NA; CDR3aa: CASSLGGYEQYF; CDR3nt: TGTGCCAGCAGTTTGGGAGGCTACGAGCAGTACTTC
len: 15; j_gene: TRBJ2-1; v_gene: TRBV11-3; d_gene: NA; CDR3aa: CASSSGSPSYNEQFF; CDR3nt: TGTGCCAGCAGCTCAGGCAGCCCCTCCTACAATGAGCAGTTCTTC
len: 15; j_gene: TRBJ1-5; v_gene: TRBV5-1; d_gene: NA; CDR3aa: CASSVGDGGNQPQHF; CDR3nt: TGCGCCAGCAGCGTGGGGGACGGGGGTAATCAGCCCCAGCATTTT